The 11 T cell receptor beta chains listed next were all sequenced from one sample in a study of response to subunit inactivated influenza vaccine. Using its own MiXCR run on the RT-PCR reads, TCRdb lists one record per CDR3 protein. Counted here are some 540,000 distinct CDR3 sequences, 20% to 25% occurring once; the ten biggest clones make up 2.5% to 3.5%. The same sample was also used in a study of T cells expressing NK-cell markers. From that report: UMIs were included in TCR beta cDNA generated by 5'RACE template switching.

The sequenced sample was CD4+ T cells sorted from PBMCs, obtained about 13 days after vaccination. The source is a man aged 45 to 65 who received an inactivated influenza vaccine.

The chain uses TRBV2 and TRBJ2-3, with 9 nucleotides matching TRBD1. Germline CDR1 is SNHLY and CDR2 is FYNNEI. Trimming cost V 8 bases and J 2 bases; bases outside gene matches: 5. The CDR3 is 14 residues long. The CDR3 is CASGRDRATDTQYF. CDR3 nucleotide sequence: TGTGCCAGCGGCCGGGACAGGGCCACAGATACGCAGTATTTT.

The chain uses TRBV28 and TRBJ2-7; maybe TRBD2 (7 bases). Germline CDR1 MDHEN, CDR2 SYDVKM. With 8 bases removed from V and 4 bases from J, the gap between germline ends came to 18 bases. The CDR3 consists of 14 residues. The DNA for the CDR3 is TGTGCCAGCGAATCCGGGGGGCTTGTGTACGAGCAGTACTTC. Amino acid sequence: CASESGGLVYEQYF.

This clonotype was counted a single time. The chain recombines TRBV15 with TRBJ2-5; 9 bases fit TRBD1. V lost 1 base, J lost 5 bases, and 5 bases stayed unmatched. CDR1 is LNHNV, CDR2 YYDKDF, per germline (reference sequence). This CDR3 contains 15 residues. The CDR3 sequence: CATSRVRTGVETQYF. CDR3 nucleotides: TGTGCCACCAGCAGAGTGAGGACAGGGGTCGAGACCCAGTACTTC.

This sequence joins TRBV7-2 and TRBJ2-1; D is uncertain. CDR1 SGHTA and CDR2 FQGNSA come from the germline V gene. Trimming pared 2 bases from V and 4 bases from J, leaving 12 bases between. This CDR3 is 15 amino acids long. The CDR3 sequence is CASSLLPTRYNEQFF. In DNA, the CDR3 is TGTGCCAGCAGCTTATTACCGACCAGGTACAATGAGCAGTTCTTC.

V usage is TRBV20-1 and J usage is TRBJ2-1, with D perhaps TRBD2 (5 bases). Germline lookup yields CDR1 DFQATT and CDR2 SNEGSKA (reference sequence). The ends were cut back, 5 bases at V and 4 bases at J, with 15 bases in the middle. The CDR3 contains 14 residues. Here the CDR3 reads CSADPPGNYNEQFF. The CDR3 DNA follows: TGCAGTGCTGACCCACCCGGGAATTACAATGAGCAGTTCTTC.

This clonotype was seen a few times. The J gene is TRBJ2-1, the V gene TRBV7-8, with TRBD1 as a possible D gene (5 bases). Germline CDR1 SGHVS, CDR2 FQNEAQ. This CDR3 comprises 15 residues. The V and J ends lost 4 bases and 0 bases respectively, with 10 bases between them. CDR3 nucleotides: TGTGCCAGCAGCTCCCGGACACACTCCTACAATGAGCAGTTCTTC. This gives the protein CASSSRTHSYNEQFF. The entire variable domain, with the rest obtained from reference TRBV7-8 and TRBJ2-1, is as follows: GAGVSQSPRYKVAKRGQDVALRCDPISGHVSLFWYQQALGQGPEFLTYFQNEAQLDKSGLPSDRFFAERPEGSVSTLKIQRTQQEDSAVYLCASSSRTHSYNEQFFGPGTRLTVL.

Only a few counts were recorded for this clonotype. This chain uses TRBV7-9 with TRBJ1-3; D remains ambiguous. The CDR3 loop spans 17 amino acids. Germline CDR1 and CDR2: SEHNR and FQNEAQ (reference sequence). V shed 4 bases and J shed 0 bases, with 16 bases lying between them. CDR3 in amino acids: CASSSSALDLSGNTIYF. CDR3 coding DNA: TGTGCCAGCAGCTCCAGCGCTCTGGACCTCTCTGGAAACACCATATATTTT.

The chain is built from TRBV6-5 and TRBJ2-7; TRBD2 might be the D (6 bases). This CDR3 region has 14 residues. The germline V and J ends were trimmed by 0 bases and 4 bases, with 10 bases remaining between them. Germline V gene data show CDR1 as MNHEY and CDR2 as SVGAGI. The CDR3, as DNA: TGTGCCAGCAGTTACTCATCGGGGGAATACGAGCAGTACTTC. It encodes CASSYSSGEYEQYF.

For the CDR3, the DNA is TGCAGTGCCCCAACATTTCTTGCGGGGGGAGAGACCCAGTACTTC. Translating gives CSAPTFLAGGETQYF. The rearrangement joins TRBV20-1 to TRBJ2-5; 8 bases match TRBD2. The J segment lost 4 bases and the V segment lost 6 bases, leaving 13 bases of the junction unmatched. This CDR3 is 15 amino acids long. From germline, CDR1 is DFQATT and CDR2 SNEGSKA (reference sequence).

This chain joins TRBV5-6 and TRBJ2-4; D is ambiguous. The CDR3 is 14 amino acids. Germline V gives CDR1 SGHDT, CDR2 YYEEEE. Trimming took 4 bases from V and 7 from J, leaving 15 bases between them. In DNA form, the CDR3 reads TGTGCCAGCAGCACTTCTTCTACCGTTAACATTCAGTACTTC. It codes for CASSTSSTVNIQYF.

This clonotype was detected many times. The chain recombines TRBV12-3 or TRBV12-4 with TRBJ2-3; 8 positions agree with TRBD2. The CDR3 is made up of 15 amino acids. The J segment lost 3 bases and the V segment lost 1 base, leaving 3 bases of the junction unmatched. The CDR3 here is CASSLVGGGTDTQYF. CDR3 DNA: TGTGCCAGCAGTTTAGTGGGCGGGGGGACAGATACGCAGTATTTT.